This T cell receptor (beta chain) was sequenced for a study of blood T cell repertoires in COVID-19. Whole-study context: Acute-phase and convalescent COVID-19 samples originated in the United States, Italy and Spain. PBMCs, B-cell-depleted T cells, or T cells provided the cDNA or gDNA that made up the material.

This clone appeared a few times. The V and J ends lost 4 bases and 4 bases, in that order; junction bases with no gene match: 7. Germline CDR1 and CDR2: SGHTA and FQGTGA. The CDR3 contains 14 residues. TCRdb's copy holds only in-frame clones and misses some; the assay was immunoSEQ multiplex PCR. This sample has some 300,000 clones; almost 90% occur once, and the top ten carry under 1.1%. The Seattle patients joined while their infection was active and were tracked longitudinally afterward. The TCR originated in a woman aged 40-49 years with COVID-19, enrolled during active disease. Sequencing used peripheral blood. The V and J genes are TRBV7-3 and TRBJ2-7; 7 nucleotides match TRBD1. The CDR3 spells CASSSVTGPYEQYF. Here the CDR3 DNA reads TGTGCCAGCAGCTCCGTGACAGGGCCATACGAGCAGTACTTC.